These 21 T cell receptor beta chains originate from one sample sequenced in a study of radiotherapy plus CTLA-4 blockade in lung cancer. Sequencing was performed with immunoSEQ multiplex PCR; in TCRdb, only in-frame clones are kept and a portion is missing. The table has 86,000 or so clones, about 79% seen once. Specimen: peripheral blood, collected from a patient treated with radiotherapy plus ipilimumab. The receptors originated from a human donor with non-small cell lung cancer who had a partial response to radiotherapy plus ipilimumab. Some clones in this sample may be carry-over from other donors' samples.

The chain has TRBV28 and TRBJ2-1; weak D call: TRBD2 (6 bases). Trimming left V 2 bases short and J 0 bases short, with 11 bases between. Looked up from germline, CDR1 is MDHEN and CDR2 is SYDVKM. This CDR3 is built from 16 residues. CDR3 DNA sequence: TGTGCCAGCAGTTTAATTCGGGGGAGCTCCTACAATGAGCAGTTCTTC. Its translation is CASSLIRGSSYNEQFF.

This clone was counted between two and nine times. DNA for the CDR3: TGTGCCATCAGTGAACATTCTGATAACAATGAGCAGTTCTTC. It yields the protein CAISEHSDNNEQFF. This chain joins TRBV10-3 and TRBJ2-1; unclear D gene. The CDR3 extends over 14 amino acids. V was pared by 3 bases and J by 5 bases, with 11 bases between. Germline loops: CDR1 ENHRY, CDR2 SYGVKD.

The chain recombines TRBV27 with TRBJ1-5; the D is unclear. This CDR3 is 13 amino acids long. Per the germline V gene, CDR1 is MNHEY and CDR2 is SMNVEV (reference sequence). V lost 1 base and J 5 bases, leaving 6 bases between the germline ends. CDR3 sequence: CASSLWEDQPQHF. CDR3 bases: TGTGCCAGCAGTTTATGGGAGGATCAGCCCCAGCATTTT.

The chain uses TRBV9 and TRBJ2-3; 14 bases align to TRBD2. J lost 0 bases, V lost 3 bases, and 3 bases had no gene match. Germline V gene sequence: CDR1 SGDLS, CDR2 YYNGEE. The length of the CDR3 is 17 residues. CDR3 bases: TGTGCCAGCAGCGCACGGACTAGCGGGAGGAGCACAGATACGCAGTATTTT. This sequence encodes CASSARTSGRSTDTQYF.

V usage is TRBV30 and J usage is TRBJ2-2; TRBD2 matches 9 bases. Losses at the gene ends were 0 bases for V and 7 bases for J; bases not matched to a gene: 9. This CDR3 is 16 amino acids long. Looked up from germline, CDR1 is GTSNPN and CDR2 is SVGIG (reference sequence). The CDR3 DNA reads as TGTGCCTGGAGTGTAAGCCTAGCGGGGCCCCTCGGGGAGCTGTTTTTT. Its protein is CAWSVSLAGPLGELFF.

This rearrangement joins TRBV6-1 to TRBJ2-1; 8 bases are a match to TRBD1. Germline CDR1 reads MNHNS; CDR2 reads SASEGT. There are 14 residues in the CDR3. V gave up 5 bases and J gave up 6 bases; unmatched junction bases: 6. In DNA form, the CDR3 reads TGTGCCAGCAGTCGGAGACAGGGGTTCAATGAGCAGTTCTTC. This sequence encodes CASSRRQGFNEQFF.

The chain combines TRBV7-2 with TRBJ1-3; D is perhaps TRBD1 (5 bases). This CDR3 spans 14 amino acids. The V end lost 5 bases, the J end lost 0 bases, and 8 bases lay between the germline ends. From germline, CDR1 is SGHTA and CDR2 FQGNSA. This CDR3 is CASSPDSSGNTIYF. The CDR3 DNA is TGTGCCAGCAGCCCTGACAGCTCTGGAAACACCATATATTTT.

This clone came up many times. CDR3 DNA: TGTGCCAGCAGGGAGGCAGCGTTTAACTATGGCTACACCTTC. Its translation: CASREAAFNYGYTF. The rearrangement links TRBV28 to TRBJ1-2; D is unresolved. The length of the CDR3 is 14 residues. Per the germline V gene, CDR1 is MDHEN and CDR2 is SYDVKM. Trimming cost V 6 bases and J 1 base, with 12 bases left between them.

This chain connects TRBV25-1 to TRBJ1-1; 7 nucleotides match TRBD1. Germline loops: CDR1 MGHDK, CDR2 SYGVNS. V shed 6 bases, J shed 1 base, and the junction held 5 bases outside the gene matches. CDR3 length: 14 residues. The CDR3 region has the DNA TGTGCCAGCAGCAAGGACAGGCGGAACACTGAAGCTTTCTTT. Amino acid sequence: CASSKDRRNTEAFF.

The table lists this clone with a count of one. The CDR3 reads CASSERAAIEGHYEQYF. In DNA, the CDR3 is TGTGCCAGCAGTGAAAGGGCAGCGATAGAGGGCCACTACGAGCAGTACTTC. The chain uses TRBV2 and TRBJ2-7; D perhaps matches TRBD2 (5 bases). The CDR3 is 17 amino acids. V shed 2 bases and J shed 3 bases, with 20 bases lying between them. CDR1 is SNHLY, CDR2 FYNNEI, per germline. Full variable domain (outside the CDR3, taken from reference TRBV2 and TRBJ2-7): EPEVTQTPSHQVTQMGQEVILRCVPISNHLYFYWYRQILGQKVEFLVSFYNNEISEKSEIFDDQFSVERPDGSNFTLKIRSTKLEDSAMYFCASSERAAIEGHYEQYFGPGTRLTVT.

This clone was counted a single time. The gene calls are TRBV6-1 and TRBJ2-7, with D possibly being TRBD2 (5 bases). Deletions cut 7 bases from V and 6 bases from J, with 13 bases between. This CDR3 contains 12 residues. CDR1 is MNHNS, CDR2 SASEGT, per germline. CDR3 DNA: TGTGCCAGCAATGATTGGGCGGGCGAGCAGTACTTC. Translation gives CASNDWAGEQYF.

The chain couples TRBV5-1 to TRBJ2-1; TRBD2 aligns across 12 bases. CDR3 length equals 16 residues. The germline gives CDR1 SGHRS, CDR2 YFSETQ. The J segment lost 5 bases and the V segment lost 2 bases, leaving 5 bases of the junction unmatched. CDR3 nucleotide sequence: TGCGCCAGCAGCTTACTAGCGGGAGGCACGAACAATGAGCAGTTCTTC. Translated: CASSLLAGGTNNEQFF.

This chain uses TRBV4-3 with TRBJ2-5, with D tentatively TRBD1 (6 bases). Germline V CDR1 and CDR2: LGHNA, YSLEER. Between the trimmed V and J ends, which lost 0 bases and 2 bases, there was a span of 13 bases. This CDR3 is built from 16 residues. In DNA form, the CDR3 reads TGCGCCAGCAGCCAAGACTGGCCAGGGGATCAAGAGACCCAGTACTTC. This sequence encodes CASSQDWPGDQETQYF.

CDR3 sequence: CASSLSGGQGIGNTIYF. CDR3 nucleotides: TGTGCCAGCAGTTTATCGGGGGGACAGGGTATTGGAAACACCATATATTTT. This rearrangement joins TRBV27 to TRBJ1-3, with 9 bases that match TRBD1. The CDR3 is made up of 17 amino acids. Germline V gene sequence: CDR1 MNHEY, CDR2 SMNVEV (reference sequence). V shed 0 bases, J shed 3 bases, and the junction held 6 bases outside the gene matches.

The chain links TRBV6-5 to TRBJ1-1, with TRBD1 as a possible D gene (6 bases). Trimming shortened V by 5 bases and J by 10 bases, and 23 bases separated the two germline ends. Germline V gene lookup returns CDR1 MNHEY and CDR2 SVGAGI. The length of the CDR3 is 15 residues. The CDR3 region has the DNA TGTGCCAGCAGTAACATCGCCCGGACAGCCTCTGGAGCTTTCTTT. Protein: CASSNIARTASGAFF.

The rearrangement links TRBV4-3 to TRBJ2-3; TRBD2 is a possible D gene (6 bases). The CDR3 covers 16 residues. Germline CDR1 reads LGHNA; CDR2 reads YSLEER. V lost 0 bases, J lost 0 bases, and 10 bases lay in between. The CDR3 DNA follows: TGCGCCAGCAGCCAAGAAGGTAGCGGAAGCACAGATACGCAGTATTTT. As protein: CASSQEGSGSTDTQYF.

This chain uses TRBV9 with TRBJ2-1, with a possible D match to TRBD1 (5 bases). The CDR3 is 14 amino acids. V gave up 4 bases and J gave up 2 bases, with 10 bases separating them. The germline CDR1 and CDR2 sequences are SGDLS and YYNGEE. CDR3 DNA: TGTGCCAGCAGCCCCAGGGTCGCCTACAATGAGCAGTTCTTC. Protein sequence: CASSPRVAYNEQFF.

This clone was found a few times. This sequence joins TRBV11-2 and TRBJ2-1, with 9 bases fitting TRBD2. Germline V lookup: CDR1 SGHAT, CDR2 FQNNGV. The V and J ends lost 6 bases and 7 bases, in that order; junction bases with no gene match: 7. This CDR3 region has 14 residues. The CDR3 nucleotides read TGTGCCAGCAGGCCGGGACTAGCTTTAAATGAGCAGTTCTTC. Protein product: CASRPGLALNEQFF.

For this clone: Other DNA sequences from this sample encode an identical CDR3 as well. The chain joins TRBV11-2 to TRBJ2-1, with D perhaps TRBD2 (5 bases). Trimming stripped 5 bases from V and 7 bases from J, with 15 bases between. This CDR3 is 14 amino acids long. Per the germline V gene, CDR1 is SGHAT and CDR2 is FQNNGV. CDR3 sequence (DNA): TGTGCCAGCAGCCGAGAGGCCCGGGATAATGAGCAGTTCTTC. Translation: CASSREARDNEQFF.

This sequence joins TRBV6-1 and TRBJ1-2, with a possible D match to TRBD1 (5 bases). CDR1 and CDR2 (germline): MNHNS, SASEGT. The V and J ends lost 1 base and 4 bases respectively, with 13 bases between them. The CDR3 loop spans 15 amino acids. CDR3 residues: CASSEGPGHLYGYTF. In nucleotides, the CDR3 is TGTGCCAGCAGTGAAGGGCCCGGACACCTCTATGGCTACACCTTC.

The chain recombines TRBV28 with TRBJ1-2; no clear D gene. Germline CDR1 reads MDHEN; CDR2 reads SYDVKM. The CDR3 sequence is 15 residues long. V dropped 4 bases and J dropped 8 bases, with 20 bases sitting between them. The CDR3 bases are TGTGCCAGCAGTTATTCGGGGAGGGTTAATCGGGGCTACACCTTC. It is translated as CASSYSGRVNRGYTF.